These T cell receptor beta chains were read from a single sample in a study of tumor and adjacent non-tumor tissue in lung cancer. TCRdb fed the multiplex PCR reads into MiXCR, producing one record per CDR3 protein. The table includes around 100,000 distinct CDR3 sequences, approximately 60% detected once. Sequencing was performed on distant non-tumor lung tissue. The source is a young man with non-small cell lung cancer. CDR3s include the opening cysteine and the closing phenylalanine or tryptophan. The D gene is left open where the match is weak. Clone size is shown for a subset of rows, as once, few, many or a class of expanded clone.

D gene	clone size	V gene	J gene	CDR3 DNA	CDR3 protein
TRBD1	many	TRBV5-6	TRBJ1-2	TGTGCCAGCAGCTTGGAGACAGGGGGCGCTTACTATGGCTACACCTTC	CASSLETGGAYYGYTF
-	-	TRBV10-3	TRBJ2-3	TGTGCCATCAGTGAGGGGGAGGAAGATGCGCACTATTTT	CAISEGEEDAHYF
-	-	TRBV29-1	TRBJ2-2	TGCAGCGCTCCACAGAGGGTGGGCGGGGAGCTGTTTTTT	CSAPQRVGGELFF
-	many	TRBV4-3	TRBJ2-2	TGCGCCAGCAGCCAAGATAACGGGGCGAACGGGGAGCTGTTTTTT	CASSQDNGANGELFF
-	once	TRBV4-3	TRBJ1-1	TGCGCCAGCAGTCAAGATCCGATAGGAGGAAACACTGAAGCTCTCTTT	CASSQDPIGGNTEALF
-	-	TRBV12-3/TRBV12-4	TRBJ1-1	TGTGCCAGCAGCTTCGGGACTGAAGTTTTCTTT	CASSFGTEVFF
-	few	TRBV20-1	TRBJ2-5	TGCAGTGTCCTCGGGGAGTACCAAGAGGCCCAGTACTTC	CSVLGEYQEAQYF
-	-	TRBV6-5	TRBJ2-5	TGTGCCAGCAGTTACAGGATAGGACAAGATACCCAGTACTTC	CASSYRIGQDTQYF
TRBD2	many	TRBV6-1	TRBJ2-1	TGTGCCAGCAGCCTTTTCGGAGCGGGAGGAAATGAGCAGTTCTTC	CASSLFGAGGNEQFF
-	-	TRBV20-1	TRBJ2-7	TGCAGTGCTAGAGATATCTATAAGGAGTTCGGCGAGCAGTACTTC	CSARDIYKEFGEQYF
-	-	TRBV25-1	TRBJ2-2	TGTGCTAGCAGTGGGGGAGACACCGGGGAGCTGTTTTTT	CASSGGDTGELFF
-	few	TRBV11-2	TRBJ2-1	TGTGCCAGCAGCTTATTGTTCCATGAGCAGTTCTTC	CASSLLFHEQFF
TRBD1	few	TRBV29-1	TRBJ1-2	TGCGGCGCTGGTACGGACAGGGGGAGTTATGGCTACACCTTC	CGAGTDRGSYGYTF
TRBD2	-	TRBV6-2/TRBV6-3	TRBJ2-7	TGTGCCAGCAGCCCTAGCGGGTGGCGTTCCCACGAACAGTACTTC	CASSPSGWRSHEQYF
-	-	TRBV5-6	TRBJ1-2	TGTGCCAACACCAAAGACAGACTTACTGGCTACACCTTC	CANTKDRLTGYTF
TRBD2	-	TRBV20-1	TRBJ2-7	TGCAGTGCTAGGGGGGGATTAGCGGGGGGATACAAGTACGAGCAGTACTTT	CSARGGLAGGYKYEQYF
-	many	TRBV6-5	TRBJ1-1	TGTGCCAGCAGTCAGGGTACGGCCACTGAAGCTTTCTTT	CASSQGTATEAFF
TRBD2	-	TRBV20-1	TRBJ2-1	TGCATCGTAGATAGCGGGTTCAGTGAGCAGTTCTTC	CIVDSGFSEQFF
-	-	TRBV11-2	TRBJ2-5	TGTGCCAGCAGCTTAGATGAAAGGGGGTTAGGAGACAGAAACAAAGAGACCCATTATTTC	CASSLDERGLGDRNKETHYF
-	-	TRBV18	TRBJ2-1	TGTGCCAGCTCACCCTACGTGACCAGCAATGAGCTGTTCTTC	CASSPYVTSNELFF
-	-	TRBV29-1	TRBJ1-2	TGCAGCGTTGAAGACCCCGCTTCATTTGGCTACACCTTC	CSVEDPASFGYTF
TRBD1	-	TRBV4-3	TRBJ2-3	TGCGCCAACAGCCAAAATGCGACAGGGGGCAGGTATACGCAGTATTTT	CANSQNATGGRYTQYF
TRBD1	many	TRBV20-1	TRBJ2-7	TGCAGTGCTAGAGACGACAGGGGCGCCTACGAGCAGTACTTC	CSARDDRGAYEQYF
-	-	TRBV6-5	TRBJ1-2	TGTACCAGTGCACGAGCTAACTATGGCTACACCTTC	CTSARANYGYTF
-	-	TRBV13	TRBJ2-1	TGTGCCAGCAGCTTTTACGGCAACCGTGAGCAGTTCTTC	CASSFYGNREQFF
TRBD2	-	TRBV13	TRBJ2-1	TGTGCCAGCAGCTTAGATAGCTGGGGGCTACGCCCGGAACTAGCGGGAGGTGGGGAGCAGTTCTTC	CASSLDSWGLRPELAGGGEQFF
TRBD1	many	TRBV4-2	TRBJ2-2	TGTGCCAGCAGCCAAGAAGGGGGCCTCACCGGGGAGCTGTTTTTT	CASSQEGGLTGELFF
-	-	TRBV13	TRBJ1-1	TGTGCCATCAACTTATGGCGGGAGAACACTGAAGCTTTCTTT	CAINLWRENTEAFF
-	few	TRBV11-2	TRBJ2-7	TGTGCCAGCAGCATGGGGACGACATACGAGCACTACTTC	CASSMGTTYEHYF
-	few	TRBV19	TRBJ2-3	TGTGCCAGTAGTTCCAAGCGAGCGGGTGGCACGGATACGCAGTATTTT	CASSSKRAGGTDTQYF
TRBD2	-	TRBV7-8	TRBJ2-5	TGTGCCAGCAGCCCTAGGTCCTTGCGGGAGGTGGAGACCCAGTACTTC	CASSPRSLREVETQYF
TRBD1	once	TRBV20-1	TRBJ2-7	TGCAATGCTAGGGTGGACAGGGGGGTCTACGAGCAGTACTTC	CNARVDRGVYEQYF
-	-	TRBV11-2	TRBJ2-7	TGTGCCAGCAGCCCTACATACGGGGGCTACGAGTACTACTTC	CASSPTYGGYEYYF
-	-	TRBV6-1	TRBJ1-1	TGTGCCAGCAGTCTCACAGGGAGCACTGAAGCTTTCTTT	CASSLTGSTEAFF
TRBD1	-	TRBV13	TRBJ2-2	TGTGCCAGTAGCACACCCTCGACAGGGAACACCAGGGAGCTGTTTTTT	CASSTPSTGNTRELFF
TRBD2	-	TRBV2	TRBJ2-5	TGTGCCAGCAGTCGCCAGGGAAGCGGGGTGAAGACCCAGTACTTC	CASSRQGSGVKTQYF
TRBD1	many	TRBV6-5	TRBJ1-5	TGTGCCAGCAGAAGGACAGGTGACAATCAGCCCCAGCATTTT	CASRRTGDNQPQHF
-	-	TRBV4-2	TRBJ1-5	TGCGCCAGCAGCCAAGGACCCCCTGGCGAGCCCCAGCATTTT	CASSQGPPGEPQHF
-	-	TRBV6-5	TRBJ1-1	TGTGCCAGCAGGCGACAAGGGAATGAAGCTTTCTTT	CASRRQGNEAFF
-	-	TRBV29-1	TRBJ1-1	TGCAGCGGAGACAGGATGGACACTGAAGCTTACTTT	CSGDRMDTEAYF
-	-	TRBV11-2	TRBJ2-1	TGTGACAACAGTTCACAGGGTAATGAGCAGTTCTTC	CDNSSQGNEQFF
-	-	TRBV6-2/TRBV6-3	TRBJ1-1	TGTGCCAGCCGGAACGGGGAAAGGGGTGAAGCTTTCTTT	CASRNGERGEAFF
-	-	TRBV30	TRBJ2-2	TGTGCCTGGAGTGTACCGGGTTCAGGCACCGGGGAGCTGTTTTTT	CAWSVPGSGTGELFF
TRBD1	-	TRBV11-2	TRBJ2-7	TGTGCCAGCAGAAAGGGACAGGGAGTCTACGAGCAGTACTTC	CASRKGQGVYEQYF
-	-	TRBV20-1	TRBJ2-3	TGTTGTGCAAAGGATACGCAGTATTTT	CCAKDTQYF
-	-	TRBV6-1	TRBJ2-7	TGTTCCAGCAGTGGGGCCACATGGTCTTGGGATGAGCAGTACTTC	CSSSGATWSWDEQYF
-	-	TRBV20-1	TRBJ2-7	TGCAGTGCTAAACCCCGGGACGGTGGGAACTCCTACGAGCAGTACTTC	CSAKPRDGGNSYEQYF
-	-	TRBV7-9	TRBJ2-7	TGTGCCAGCAGCTCGGACGAACACAATCCCTACGAGCAGTACTTC	CASSSDEHNPYEQYF
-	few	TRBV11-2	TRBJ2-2	TGTGCCAGCAGCTTAGAAGGGGCCGGGGAGCTGTTTTTT	CASSLEGAGELFF
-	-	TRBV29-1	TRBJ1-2	TGTAGCGACCAAGGTGGCTACATCTTC	CSDQGGYIF
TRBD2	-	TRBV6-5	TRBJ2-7	TGTGCTAGCAGCCCCGGGGGGGTTGGCGAGAAGTACTTC	CASSPGGVGEKYF
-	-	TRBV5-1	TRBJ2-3	TGCGCCAGCAGAACGGCGACAGGTACCCGCACAGATACGCAGTATTTT	CASRTATGTRTDTQYF
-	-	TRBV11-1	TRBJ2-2	TGTGCCAGCAGCTTAGGGGATAGAGGCACCGGGGAGCTGTTTTTT	CASSLGDRGTGELFF
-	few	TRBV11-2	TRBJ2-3	TGTGCCAGCAGTTGGGGCGGGGGCACGCAGTATTTT	CASSWGGGTQYF
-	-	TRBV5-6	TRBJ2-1	TGTACCAGCAGCTCGCTTCAAATAGGCCAGGGCTACGATGAGCAGTTCTTC	CTSSSLQIGQGYDEQFF